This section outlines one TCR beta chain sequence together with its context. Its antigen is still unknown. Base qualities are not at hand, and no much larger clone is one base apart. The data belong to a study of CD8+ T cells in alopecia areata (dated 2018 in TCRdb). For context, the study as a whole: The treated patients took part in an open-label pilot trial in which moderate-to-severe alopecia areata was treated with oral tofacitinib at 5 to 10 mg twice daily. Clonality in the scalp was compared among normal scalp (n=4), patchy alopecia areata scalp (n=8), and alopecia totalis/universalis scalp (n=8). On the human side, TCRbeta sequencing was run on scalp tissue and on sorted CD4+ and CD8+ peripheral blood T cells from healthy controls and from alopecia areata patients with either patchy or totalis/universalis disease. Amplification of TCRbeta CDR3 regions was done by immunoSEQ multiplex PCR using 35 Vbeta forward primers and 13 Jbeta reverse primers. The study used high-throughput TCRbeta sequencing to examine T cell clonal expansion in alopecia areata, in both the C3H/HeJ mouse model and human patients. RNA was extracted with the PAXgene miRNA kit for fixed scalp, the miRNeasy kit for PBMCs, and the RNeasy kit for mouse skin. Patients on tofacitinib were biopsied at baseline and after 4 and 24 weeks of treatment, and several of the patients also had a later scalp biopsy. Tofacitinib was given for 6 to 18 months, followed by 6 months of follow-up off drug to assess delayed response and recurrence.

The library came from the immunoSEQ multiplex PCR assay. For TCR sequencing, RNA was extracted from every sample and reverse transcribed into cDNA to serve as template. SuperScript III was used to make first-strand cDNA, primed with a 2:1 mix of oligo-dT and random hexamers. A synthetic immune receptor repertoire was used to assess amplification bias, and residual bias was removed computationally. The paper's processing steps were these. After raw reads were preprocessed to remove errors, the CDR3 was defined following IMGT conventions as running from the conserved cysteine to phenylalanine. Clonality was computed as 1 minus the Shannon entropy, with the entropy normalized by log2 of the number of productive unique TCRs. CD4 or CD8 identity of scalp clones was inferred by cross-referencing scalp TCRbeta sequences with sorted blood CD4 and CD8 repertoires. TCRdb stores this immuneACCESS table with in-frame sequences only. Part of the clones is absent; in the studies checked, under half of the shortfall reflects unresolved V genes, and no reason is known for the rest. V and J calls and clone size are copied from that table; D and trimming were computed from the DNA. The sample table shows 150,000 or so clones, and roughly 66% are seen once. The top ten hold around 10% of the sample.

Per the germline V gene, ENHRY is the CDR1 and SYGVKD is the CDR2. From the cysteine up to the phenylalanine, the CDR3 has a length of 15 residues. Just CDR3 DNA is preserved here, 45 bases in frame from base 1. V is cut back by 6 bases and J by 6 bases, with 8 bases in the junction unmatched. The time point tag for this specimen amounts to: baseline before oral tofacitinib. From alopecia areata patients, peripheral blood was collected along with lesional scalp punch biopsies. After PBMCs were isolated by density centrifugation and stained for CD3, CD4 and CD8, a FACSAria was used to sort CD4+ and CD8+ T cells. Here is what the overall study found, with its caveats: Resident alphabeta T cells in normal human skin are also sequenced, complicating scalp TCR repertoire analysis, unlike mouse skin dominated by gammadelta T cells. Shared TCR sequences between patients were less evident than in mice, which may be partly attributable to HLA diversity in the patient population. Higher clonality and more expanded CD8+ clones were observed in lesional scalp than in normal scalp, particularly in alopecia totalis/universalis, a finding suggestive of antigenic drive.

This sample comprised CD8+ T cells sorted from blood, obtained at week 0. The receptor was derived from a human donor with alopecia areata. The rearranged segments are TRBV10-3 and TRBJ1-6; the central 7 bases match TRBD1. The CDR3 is CAIRGDREGNSPLHF. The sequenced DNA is TGTGCCATCAGGGGAGACAGGGAAGGTAATTCACCCCTCCACTTT.